The 12 T cell receptor beta chains listed next were all sequenced from one sample in a study of technical replicates of blood from a few donors. Using immunoSEQ multiplex PCR, the repertoire was profiled, and TCRdb retains in-frame clones only, with some absent. The data show about 57,000 clones, with about 94% seen just once and about 4.4% held by the top ten. Specimen: PBMCs. The source is a human donor in good health. Some clones in this sample may be carry-over from other donors' samples.

V and J are TRBV5-6 and TRBJ2-1; TRBD2 is a possible D gene (6 bases). Germline V gene data show CDR1 as SGHDT and CDR2 as YYEEEE. This CDR3 has 18 amino acids. Trimming removed 3 bases at V and 4 bases at J, with 23 bases between. The CDR3 region has the DNA TGTGCCAGCAGCTCGGGTGGAGGGCTTGGGCAAAGTTACAATGAGCAGTTCTTC. This encodes CASSSGGGLGQSYNEQFF.

V is TRBV7-9 and J is TRBJ2-7; 7 bases align to TRBD1. The CDR3 consists of 14 residues. With V trimmed by 3 bases and J by 6 bases, 8 bases remained unmatched. Per germline, CDR1 SEHNR and CDR2 FQNEAQ (reference sequence). The CDR3 DNA follows: TGTGCCAGCAGCTTGGGGACAGAAGGGTCCGAGCAGTACTTC. It yields the protein CASSLGTEGSEQYF.

This chain uses TRBV7-3 with TRBJ1-3; maybe TRBD1 (6 bases). The CDR3 length is 15 residues. Deletions cut 1 base from V and 0 bases from J, with 7 bases between. Per germline, CDR1 SGHTA and CDR2 FQGTGA. CDR3 coding DNA: TGTGCCAGCAGCTTAAGCAGGGGCTCTGGAAACACCATATATTTT. Encoded protein: CASSLSRGSGNTIYF.

This sequence joins TRBV11-2 and TRBJ1-2, with a weak D call TRBD1 (5 bases). Germline assignment: CDR1 SGHAT and CDR2 FQNNGV. Deletions cut 5 bases from V and 2 bases from J, with 9 bases between. The CDR3 runs to 13 residues. The CDR3 coding sequence is TGTGCCAGCAGCCCCGACAGAAACTATGGCTACACCTTC. Protein: CASSPDRNYGYTF.

The V and J genes are TRBV10-2 and TRBJ2-7; possibly TRBD1 for D (6 bases). V was cut by 7 bases and J by 1 base, with 11 bases left in between. The CDR3 contains 13 residues. Germline assignment: CDR1 WSHSY and CDR2 SAAADI. CDR3 bases: TGCGCCAGCATGGGGACAACTTCCTACGAGCAGTACTTC. This translates into CASMGTTSYEQYF.

The CDR3 loop reads CASSFSSGETQYF. The DNA for the CDR3 is TGTGCCAGCAGCTTTTCTTCGGGAGAGACCCAGTACTTC. The gene calls are TRBV7-2 and TRBJ2-5; D gene ambiguous. Deletions cut 3 bases from V and 4 bases from J, with 9 bases between. CDR1 and CDR2 (germline): SGHTA, FQGNSA. The CDR3 covers 13 residues.

This sequence joins TRBV7-2 and TRBJ2-1; no reliable D call. Trimming took 2 bases from V and 1 from J, leaving 9 bases between them. The CDR3 length is 15 residues. Germline CDR1 SGHTA, CDR2 FQGNSA. Written as DNA, the CDR3 is TGTGCCAGCAGCTTAACCGAGACTTCCTACAATGAGCAGTTCTTC. Translating gives CASSLTETSYNEQFF.

CDR3 in amino acids: CASSSGRDGSYEQYF. In DNA form, the CDR3 reads TGTGCCAGCAGTTCTGGCCGTGACGGGTCCTACGAGCAGTACTTC. This chain joins TRBV6-6 and TRBJ2-7, with D unresolved. V lost 4 bases to trimming and J lost 1 base, with 14 bases between them. The CDR3 consists of 15 residues. Looked up from germline, CDR1 is MNHNY and CDR2 is SVGAGI (reference sequence).

This sequence joins TRBV29-1 and TRBJ2-3, with 7 positions matching TRBD2. This CDR3 is built from 18 residues. Trimming removed 0 bases from V and 2 bases from J; junction bases left unmatched: 14. CDR1 is SQVTM, CDR2 ANQGSEA, per germline. The CDR3 region has the DNA TGCAGCGTTGAAGATAGGAGCGGGGACGCTCAATCCACAGATACGCAGTATTTT. This translates into CSVEDRSGDAQSTDTQYF.

This clone has only one observation. This rearrangement joins TRBV4-3 to TRBJ2-2; possibly TRBD2 for D (6 bases). The V end lost 5 bases, the J end lost 0 bases, and 10 bases lay between the germline ends. Germline CDR1 LGHNA, CDR2 YSLEER. This CDR3 spans 15 amino acids. The CDR3 is CASSDSGSNTGELFF. As DNA, the CDR3 is TGCGCCAGCAGCGATAGCGGCTCGAACACCGGGGAGCTGTTTTTT.

The chain recombines TRBV30 with TRBJ1-2; D uncertain. CDR1 is GTSNPN and CDR2 is SVGIG in the germline V gene (reference sequence). V gave up 2 bases and J gave up 2 bases, with 9 bases separating them. The CDR3 consists of 13 residues. CDR3 bases: TGTGCCTGGAGTCCAGACTTCAACTATGGCTACACCTTC. Protein: CAWSPDFNYGYTF.

The V gene is TRBV2, the J gene TRBJ2-1; D is unclear. The CDR3 is 11 residues long. CDR1 is SNHLY and CDR2 is FYNNEI in the germline V gene. V lost 8 bases to trimming and J lost 4 bases, with 6 bases between them. CDR3 nucleotides: TGTGCCAGCGGTACTTACAATGAGCAGTTCTTC. It encodes CASGTYNEQFF.